In its sample, the clone carrying this T cell receptor (beta chain) was seen many times. Its antigen is as yet unknown. The germline CDR1 and CDR2 sequences are SGHAT and FQNNGV. V shed 0 bases, J shed 5 bases, and the junction held 11 bases outside the gene matches. The CDR3 is 17 amino acids. TCRdb re-called the 5' RACE reads with MiXCR, one entry per CDR3 protein. The sample carries about 210,000 distinct CDR3 sequences, around 6.6% recorded once. The data are from a study of CD8 T cells in ankylosing spondylitis. Regarding the study as a whole: A motif of eight or nine highly homologous TCR beta variants was seen as apparently characteristic of ankylosing spondylitis blood.

The V gene is TRBV11-2, the J gene TRBJ2-3; 7 bases map to TRBD2. This TCR derives from a male donor with ankylosing spondylitis. The sample was blood, either unsorted or a sorted T cell fraction (not recorded which). The CDR3 reads CASSLEGRAGYVDTQYF. The CDR3 DNA sequence: TGTGCCAGCAGCTTAGAAGGTCGAGCGGGATATGTAGATACGCAGTATTTT.